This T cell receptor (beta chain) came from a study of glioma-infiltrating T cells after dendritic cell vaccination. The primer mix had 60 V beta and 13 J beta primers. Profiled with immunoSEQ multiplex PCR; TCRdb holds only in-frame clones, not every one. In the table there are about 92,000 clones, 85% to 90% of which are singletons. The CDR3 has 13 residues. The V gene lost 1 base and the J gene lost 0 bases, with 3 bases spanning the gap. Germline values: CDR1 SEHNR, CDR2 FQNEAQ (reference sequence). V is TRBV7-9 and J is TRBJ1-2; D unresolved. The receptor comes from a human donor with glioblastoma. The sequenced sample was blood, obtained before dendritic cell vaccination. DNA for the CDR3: TGTGCCAGCAGCTTAGGAGCTAACTATGGCTACACCTTC. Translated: CASSLGANYGYTF.